The 9 T cell receptor beta chains given below trace back to one sample, sequenced in a study of T-cell memory formation after mild COVID-19. TCRdb used MiXCR to reprocess the 5' RACE reads, holding one entry per CDR3 protein. The data contain approximately 250,000 distinct CDR3 sequences, 15% of them singletons. Sequencing was done on a sample of PBMCs or a T cell subset sorted from them (not recorded which). The origin of the receptors is an adult woman who had mild COVID-19 (a few samples of this study predate the infection). Cell type and time point are not known.

There are a few counts of this clonotype. The genes are TRBV30 and TRBJ1-1; 8 bases are shared with TRBD1. The ends lost 2 bases at V and 1 base at J; junction bases unmatched: 9. The CDR3 has 16 amino acids. Germline V gives CDR1 GTSNPN, CDR2 SVGIG (reference sequence). The CDR3 protein is CAWSPFGQGRNTEAFF. Here the CDR3 DNA reads TGTGCCTGGAGTCCCTTCGGACAGGGTCGGAACACTGAAGCTTTCTTT.

This clonotype occurred many times. J is TRBJ2-1 and V is TRBV11-1; no firm D call. The V and J ends lost 4 bases and 0 bases respectively, with 10 bases between them. The CDR3 has 15 residues. Germline V gene data show CDR1 as SGHAT and CDR2 as FQDESV (reference sequence). The DNA for the CDR3 is TGTGCCAGCAGCTATAGGGCGAGCTCCTACAATGAGCAGTTCTTC. This codes for CASSYRASSYNEQFF.

This clonotype occurred a few times. The chain combines TRBV7-9 with TRBJ2-3; no definite D call. Germline V gene data show CDR1 as SEHNR and CDR2 as FQNEAQ (reference sequence). This CDR3 contains 13 residues. Trimming pared 4 bases from V and 4 bases from J, leaving 9 bases between. The DNA for the CDR3 is TGTGCCAGCAGCTCGAAGACATCAGATACGCAGTATTTT. The encoded protein is CASSSKTSDTQYF.

V and J are TRBV19 and TRBJ1-6; D possibly corresponds to TRBD1 (6 bases). In germline, CDR1 is LNHDA, CDR2 SQIVND (reference sequence). Trimming stripped 7 bases from V and 7 bases from J, with 11 bases between. The CDR3 consists of 13 residues. This chain's CDR3 is CASKDSLNSPLHF. For the CDR3, the DNA is TGTGCCAGTAAGGACAGCCTAAATTCACCCCTCCACTTT.

At least ten counts were recorded for this clonotype. The chain joins TRBV29-1 to TRBJ2-1; D might be TRBD1 or TRBD2, each matching 5 bases. Germline values: CDR1 SQVTM, CDR2 ANQGSEA. CDR3 length equals 15 residues. Trimming stripped 3 bases from V and 9 bases from J, with 21 bases between. CDR3 sequence: CSVDYTSGNRGEQFF. The CDR3 DNA sequence: TGCAGCGTTGACTACACCTCAGGGAATCGGGGTGAGCAGTTCTTC.

The chain links TRBV7-2 to TRBJ2-7; TRBD2 matches 11 bases. The CDR3 is 15 amino acids. The V gene's germline CDR1 is SGHTA and CDR2 FQGNSA. The ends lost 4 bases at V and 2 bases at J; junction bases unmatched: 4. Here the CDR3 reads CASSSVAGGPYEQYF. The CDR3 DNA is TGTGCCAGCAGCTCCGTAGCGGGGGGGCCCTACGAGCAGTACTTC.

There are many counts of this clonotype. The chain carries TRBV6-2 or TRBV6-3 and TRBJ1-5; D might be TRBD1 (5 bases). The CDR3 spans 17 residues. Germline lookup yields CDR1 MNHEY and CDR2 SVGEGT. Trimming took off 8 bases at V and 1 base at J, with 21 bases between the two ends. The CDR3: CASRVFGGRASNQPQHF. The CDR3 DNA reads TGTGCCAGCCGGGTTTTTGGGGGTAGGGCCAGCAATCAGCCCCAGCATTTT.

This sequence joins TRBV5-6 and TRBJ2-1; either TRBD1 or TRBD2 may supply D (5 bases each). V was trimmed by 7 bases and J by 0 bases, leaving 11 bases between them. Germline loops: CDR1 SGHDT, CDR2 YYEEEE. The CDR3 is 14 amino acids. The CDR3 here is CASLSGTSYNEQFF. As DNA, the CDR3 is TGTGCCAGCTTGTCGGGGACCTCCTACAATGAGCAGTTCTTC.

The rearrangement links TRBV7-9 to TRBJ2-6; D gene unclear. Trimming took 3 bases from V and 1 from J, leaving 10 bases between them. Germline-derived CDR1 and CDR2 are SEHNR and FQNEAQ (reference sequence). The CDR3 is made up of 16 amino acids. CDR3 sequence (DNA): TGTGCCAGCAGCTTTTACGGAGATTCTGGGGCCAACGTCCTGACTTTC. Translated, it gives CASSFYGDSGANVLTF.